The 20 T cell receptor beta chains below come from one sample, sequenced in a study of blood T cells in healthy people across ages (dated by TCRdb to between 2014 and 2017). Libraries came from 5' RACE. The reads were generated on an Illumina HiSeq 2500. A second PCR of roughly 6 to 11 cycles was run with a J-beta primer mix and a sample-barcoded 5' primer. TCRdb itself trimmed the public reads at Q25 with fastp, ran MiXCR and retained productive beta chains. Every CDR3 protein is listed once, alongside the most common genes and DNA of its rows. The sample table records approximately 770,000 distinct CDR3 sequences; nearly 60% of these occur just once. Around 22% of the sample is taken by the ten largest. The specimen sequenced was blood. All receptors come from a man in his thirties or forties in good health.

This clonotype is a singleton in its sample. This chain uses TRBV18 with TRBJ2-4, with D unclear. There are 16 residues in the CDR3. V lost 2 bases to trimming and J lost 3 bases, with 14 bases between them. Germline V lookup: CDR1 KGHSH, CDR2 LQKENI. The CDR3 nucleotides read TGTGCCAGCTCACCAATGTTGGGGTTCAGCAAAAACATTCAGTACTTC. Its translation is CASSPMLGFSKNIQYF.

The rearrangement uses TRBV20-1 and TRBJ2-7; TRBD1 agrees at 9 bases. CDR1 is DFQATT and CDR2 is SNEGSKA in the germline V gene (reference sequence). This CDR3 region has 15 residues. V was pared by 0 bases and J by 4 bases, with 7 bases of the junction left unmatched. This chain's CDR3 is CSARDIGQGTYEQYF. The CDR3 nucleotides are TGCAGTGCTAGAGATATAGGACAGGGGACGTACGAGCAGTACTTC.

The genes are TRBV28 and TRBJ2-7; TRBD1 aligns across 7 bases. There are 14 residues in the CDR3. Germline-derived CDR1 and CDR2 are MDHEN and SYDVKM. The J segment lost 5 bases and the V segment lost 2 bases, leaving 6 bases of the junction unmatched. The CDR3: CASSLGDRYHEQYF. In DNA, the CDR3 is TGTGCCAGCAGTTTAGGGGACAGATACCACGAGCAGTACTTC. The full variable domain, completed using reference TRBV28 and TRBJ2-7, is DVKVTQSSRYLVKRTGEKVFLECVQDMDHENMFWYRQDPGLGLRLIYFSYDVKMKEKGDIPEGYSVSREKKERFSLILESASTNQTSMYLCASSLGDRYHEQYFGPGTRLTVT.

This clonotype came up a few times. CDR3 nucleotides: TGTGCCAGCAGCGTAGGGGACAAACAAACCTACGAGCAGTACTTC. Its translation is CASSVGDKQTYEQYF. The chain recombines TRBV9 with TRBJ2-5; D may be TRBD1 (6 bases). The J call may be mistaken, given a closer DNA end match to TRBJ2-7. This CDR3 is 15 amino acids long. CDR1 is SGDLS, CDR2 YYNGEE, per germline.

This rearrangement joins TRBV5-1 to TRBJ2-3, with 7 positions matching TRBD1. The V and J ends lost 0 bases and 6 bases, in that order; junction bases with no gene match: 7. In germline, CDR1 is SGHRS, CDR2 YFSETQ. This CDR3 region has 15 residues. The CDR3 bases are TGCGCCAGCAGCTTGGGGGGACAGAAGAGTGATACGCAGTATTTT. It codes for CASSLGGQKSDTQYF.

The rearrangement uses TRBV29-1 and TRBJ2-5; the D gene is possibly TRBD2 (6 bases). CDR1 and CDR2 (germline): SQVTM, ANQGSEA. Trimming stripped 6 bases from V and 7 bases from J, with 12 bases between. The CDR3 sequence is 11 residues long. The chain's CDR3 is CSVPLTRTQYF. In DNA form, the CDR3 reads TGCAGCGTCCCCTTGACTAGGACCCAGTACTTC. The full variable domain, with the rest looked up from reference TRBV29-1 and TRBJ2-5, is SAVISQKPSRDICQRGTSLTIQCQVDSQVTMMFWYRQQPGQSLTLIATANQGSEATYESGFVIDKFPISRPNLTFSTLTVSNMSPEDSSIYLCSVPLTRTQYFGPGTRLLVL.

The chain combines TRBV6-1 with TRBJ2-1, with D perhaps TRBD1 (6 bases). Per the germline V gene, CDR1 is MNHNS and CDR2 is SASEGT. With 5 bases removed from V and 4 bases from J, the gap between germline ends came to 15 bases. The CDR3 totals 15 residues. The CDR3 is CASSYDRRGYNEQFF. In nucleotides, the CDR3 is TGTGCCAGCAGTTATGACAGGCGTGGGTACAATGAGCAGTTCTTC.

The V and J genes are TRBV18 and TRBJ2-5; D not resolved. The CDR3 has 12 residues. Trimming left V 0 bases short and J 11 bases short, with 10 bases between. Germline V gene data show CDR1 as KGHSH and CDR2 as LQKENI. CDR3 DNA sequence: TGTGCCAGCTCACCACCTTCCAATGAGCAGTACTTC. This translates into CASSPPSNEQYF.

V is TRBV29-1 and J is TRBJ1-5; no reliable D call. The CDR3 sequence is 14 residues long. V lost 4 bases and J 0 bases, leaving 10 bases between the germline ends. Germline lookup yields CDR1 SQVTM and CDR2 ANQGSEA. CDR3 protein: CSVVDQGSNQPQHF. The CDR3 bases are TGCAGCGTTGTGGATCAAGGTAGCAATCAGCCCCAGCATTTT. Supplemented by reference TRBV29-1 and TRBJ1-5, the full variable domain reads SAVISQKPSRDICQRGTSLTIQCQVDSQVTMMFWYRQQPGQSLTLIATANQGSEATYESGFVIDKFPISRPNLTFSTLTVSNMSPEDSSIYLCSVVDQGSNQPQHFGDGTRLSIL.

With respect to this clonotype: The junction differs from germline at one of its ends, possibly a read error. The chain employs TRBV12-3 or TRBV12-4 and TRBJ2-1; D is ambiguous. This CDR3 comprises 13 residues. CDR3 DNA sequence: TGTGCTAGCAGTTTAAGGCAGTTCAATGAGCAGTTCTTC. Its protein is CASSLRQFNEQFF.

This clonotype came up many times. Here the CDR3 DNA reads TGTGCCAGCAGTCTGACAGGGGTTCTTGGCTACACCTTC. Protein sequence: CASSLTGVLGYTF. The chain links TRBV6-6 to TRBJ1-2; 8 bases align to TRBD1. Germline trimming cut 5 bases from V and 7 bases from J; bases unmatched to any gene: 6. CDR3 length equals 13 residues. Germline-derived CDR1 and CDR2 are MNHNY and SVGAGI (reference sequence).

The count of this clonotype is one. V and J are TRBV4-2 and TRBJ2-1; the match to TRBD2 covers 7 bases. The CDR3 is 18 residues long. Trimming took 1 base from V and 4 from J; bases not matched to a gene: 13. Germline assignment: CDR1 LGHNA and CDR2 YNFKEQ. The CDR3 coding sequence is TGTGCCAGCAGCCAAGTTCCTAGCGGCAGGCCCCTGTACAATGAGCAGTTCTTC. It yields the protein CASSQVPSGRPLYNEQFF.

This chain joins TRBV20-1 and TRBJ2-1; 12 bases agree with TRBD2. This CDR3 comprises 18 residues. Germline values: CDR1 DFQATT, CDR2 SNEGSKA (reference sequence). V trimming: 3 bases; J trimming: 1 base; junction bases outside the gene matches: 10. The CDR3 loop is CSASKLAGGFLSYNEQFF. The CDR3 DNA sequence: TGCAGTGCTAGCAAACTAGCGGGAGGATTTTTATCCTACAATGAGCAGTTCTTC.

This clonotype has a handful of counts. In DNA, the CDR3 is TGTGCCAGCAGCGTCAGCCGAGGGGGAGGTACAAATAACTATGGCTACACCTTC. Encoded protein: CASSVSRGGGTNNYGYTF. The chain has TRBV9 and TRBJ1-2; tentatively, D is TRBD1 (6 bases). The ends were cut back, 2 bases at V and 1 base at J, with 21 bases in the middle. Germline V gene lookup returns CDR1 SGDLS and CDR2 YYNGEE. This CDR3 region has 18 residues.

The V and J genes are TRBV30 and TRBJ1-4, with 8 bases aligning to TRBD1. V shed 5 bases and J 6 bases; nucleotides not matched to a gene: 8. Germline CDR1 GTSNPN, CDR2 SVGIG (reference sequence). This CDR3 region has 14 residues. CDR3 amino acids: CAWGLQGGDEKLFF. CDR3 DNA sequence: TGTGCCTGGGGACTACAGGGGGGGGATGAAAAACTGTTTTTT.

The gene calls are TRBV5-1 and TRBJ2-7, with TRBD2 as a possible D gene (6 bases). The germline CDR1 and CDR2 sequences are SGHRS and YFSETQ. V lost 0 bases, J lost 3 bases, and 16 bases lay in between. The CDR3 has 16 amino acids. CDR3 region: CASSLAPLAVGYEQYF. CDR3 sequence (DNA): TGCGCCAGCAGCTTGGCCCCACTAGCCGTGGGCTACGAGCAGTACTTC.

This clonotype was found a few times. This chain joins TRBV21-1 and TRBJ2-7. TRBV21-1 represents a pseudogene. This CDR3 is 9 amino acids long. CDR3 amino acids: CASTDERYF. CDR3 nucleotide sequence: TGTGCCAGCACCGACGAGAGGTACTTC.

V gene TRBV20-1 combines with J gene TRBJ1-5; no clear D gene. V was trimmed by 2 bases and J by 6 bases, leaving 14 bases between them. The CDR3 runs to 14 residues. Germline V gene data show CDR1 as DFQATT and CDR2 as SNEGSKA (reference sequence). The CDR3 loop reads CSARSRDLVQPQHF. Here the CDR3 DNA reads TGCAGTGCTAGATCTCGGGATCTCGTTCAGCCCCAGCATTTT.

The chain couples TRBV6-2 or TRBV6-3 to TRBJ1-4; D ambiguous. Germline values: CDR1 MNHEY, CDR2 SVGEGT. Trimming shortened V by 0 bases and J by 0 bases, and 5 bases separated the two germline ends. The CDR3 covers 15 residues. The CDR3 loop reads CASSYSGATNEKLFF. CDR3 DNA: TGTGCCAGCAGTTACTCCGGCGCAACTAATGAAAAACTGTTTTTT.

This rearrangement joins TRBV10-3 to TRBJ2-5; D uncertain. CDR1 is ENHRY, CDR2 SYGVKD, per germline. This CDR3 has 12 amino acids. Deletions cut 4 bases from V and 5 bases from J, with 8 bases between. The CDR3 loop is CAISGEAETQYF. The CDR3 DNA sequence: TGTGCCATCAGTGGAGAAGCTGAGACCCAGTACTTC.